This T cell receptor (beta chain) was captured in a study of blood T cell repertoires in COVID-19. The overall study: There were acute and convalescent COVID-19 samples, and they came from the United States, Italy and Spain.

Looked up from germline, CDR1 is SEHNR and CDR2 is FQNEAQ (reference sequence). The CDR3 covers 17 residues. With 2 bases removed from V and 3 bases from J, the gap between germline ends came to 19 bases. This table comes from immunoSEQ multiplex PCR, and its TCRdb copy is limited to in-frame clones, with some not included. This table holds about 180,000 clones, under 85% found once. The origin of this receptor is an elderly woman with acute or convalescent COVID-19. This chain connects TRBV7-9 to TRBJ1-2, with a possible D match to TRBD1 (6 bases). The sample consisted of peripheral blood. This chain's CDR3 is CASSLHGQSVVYYGYTF. The CDR3 coding sequence is TGTGCCAGCAGCTTACACGGACAGTCCGTAGTTTACTATGGCTACACCTTC.